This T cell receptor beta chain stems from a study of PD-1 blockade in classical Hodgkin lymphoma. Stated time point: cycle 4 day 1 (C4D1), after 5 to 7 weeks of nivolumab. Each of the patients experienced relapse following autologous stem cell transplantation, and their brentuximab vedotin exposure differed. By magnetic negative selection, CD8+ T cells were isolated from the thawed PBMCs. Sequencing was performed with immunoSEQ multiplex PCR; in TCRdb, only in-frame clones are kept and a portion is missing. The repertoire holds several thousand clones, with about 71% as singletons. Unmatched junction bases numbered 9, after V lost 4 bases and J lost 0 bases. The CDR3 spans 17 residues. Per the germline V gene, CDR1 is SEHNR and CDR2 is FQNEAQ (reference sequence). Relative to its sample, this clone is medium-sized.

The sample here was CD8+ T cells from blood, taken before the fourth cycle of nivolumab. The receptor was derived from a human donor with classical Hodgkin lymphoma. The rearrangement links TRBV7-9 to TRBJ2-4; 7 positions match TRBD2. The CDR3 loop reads CASSSISGTLAKNIQYF. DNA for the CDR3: TGTGCCAGCAGCTCCATAAGCGGGACGTTAGCCAAAAACATTCAGTACTTC.